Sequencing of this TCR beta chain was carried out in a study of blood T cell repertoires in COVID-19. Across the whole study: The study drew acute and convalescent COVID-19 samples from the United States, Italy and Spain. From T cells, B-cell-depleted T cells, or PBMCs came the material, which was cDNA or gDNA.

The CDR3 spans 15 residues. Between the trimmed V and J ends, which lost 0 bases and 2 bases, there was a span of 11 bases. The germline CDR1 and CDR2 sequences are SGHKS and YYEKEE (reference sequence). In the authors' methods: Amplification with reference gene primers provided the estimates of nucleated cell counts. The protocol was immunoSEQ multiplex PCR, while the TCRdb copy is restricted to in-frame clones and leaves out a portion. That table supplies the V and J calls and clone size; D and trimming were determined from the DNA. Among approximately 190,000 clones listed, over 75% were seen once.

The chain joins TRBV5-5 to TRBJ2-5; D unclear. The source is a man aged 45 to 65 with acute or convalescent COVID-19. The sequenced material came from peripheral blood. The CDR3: CASSLGGWQQETQYF. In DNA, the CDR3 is TGTGCCAGCAGCTTGGGCGGTTGGCAACAAGAGACCCAGTACTTC.